What follows are 16 T cell receptor beta chains derived from one specimen sequenced in a study of blood T cell repertoires in COVID-19 (dated by TCRdb to 2018 to 2020). The library came from the immunoSEQ multiplex PCR assay. TCRdb took this table from immuneACCESS and kept in-frame rearrangements with V and J called. Such tables lack part of the clones; where checked against another copy, unresolved V genes explain under half of the gap, and the rest is unexplained. The sample table holds 540,000 or so clones, of which roughly 89% were seen once. The top ten clones comprise around 8% of the sample. The sample was peripheral blood. These receptors all come from a woman aged 50 to 65 with COVID-19, enrolled during active disease.

This clone has only one observation. This chain joins TRBV2 and TRBJ1-5, with D tentatively TRBD1 (5 bases). The ends were cut back, 8 bases at V and 4 bases at J, with 15 bases in the middle. The CDR3 runs to 14 residues. The germline V gene has CDR1 SNHLY and CDR2 FYNNEI. DNA of the CDR3: TGTGCCAGCGGGGGGGACCAGGGTAATCAGCCCCAGCATTTT. Translation gives CASGGDQGNQPQHF.

The chain joins TRBV18 to TRBJ1-5; weak D call: TRBD1 (6 bases). CDR1 KGHSH and CDR2 LQKENI come from the germline V gene. The CDR3 totals 15 residues. V was clipped by 1 base and J by 4 bases, with 11 bases between them. The CDR3 is CASSPQGTTNQPQHF. DNA for the CDR3: TGTGCCAGCTCACCACAAGGGACAACAAATCAGCCCCAGCATTTT.

The V and J genes are TRBV29-1 and TRBJ1-1, with D perhaps matching TRBD1 (6 bases). The CDR3 is 13 residues long. The ends were cut back, 4 bases at V and 5 bases at J, with 14 bases in the middle. CDR1 is SQVTM and CDR2 is ANQGSEA in the germline V gene. CDR3 sequence (DNA): TGCAGCGTTGGGAAAGGGGGAAAGACTGAAGCTTTCTTT. Translated, it gives CSVGKGGKTEAFF.

The genes are TRBV11-2 and TRBJ2-7; D not resolved. Germline V CDR1 and CDR2: SGHAT, FQNNGV. Trimming pared 6 bases from V and 0 bases from J, leaving 12 bases between. The CDR3 is 14 residues long. The CDR3 loop reads CASSSARHSYEQYF. Written as DNA, the CDR3 is TGTGCCAGCAGTTCCGCTCGACACTCCTACGAGCAGTACTTC.

The rearrangement uses TRBV20-1 and TRBJ1-2, with unresolved D. Germline CDR1 DFQATT, CDR2 SNEGSKA (reference sequence). The CDR3 length is 10 residues. With 5 bases removed from V and 5 bases from J, the gap between germline ends came to 6 bases. The CDR3 is CSASRYGYTF. In DNA form, the CDR3 reads TGCAGTGCTTCCAGATATGGCTACACCTTC.

The chain recombines TRBV7-2 with TRBJ1-5; D not resolved. This CDR3 contains 16 residues. Trimming pared 5 bases from V and 2 bases from J, leaving 16 bases between. In germline, CDR1 is SGHTA, CDR2 FQGNSA. DNA for the CDR3: TGTGCCAGCAGCCAGGAGGTGGGGAGGCGCAATCAGCCCCAGCATTTT. Its translation: CASSQEVGRRNQPQHF.

CDR3 sequence: CASSLGGTGRSEAFF. CDR3 in DNA: TGTGCCAGTAGTCTAGGAGGGACAGGGAGAAGTGAAGCTTTCTTT. The rearrangement links TRBV19 to TRBJ1-1; 9 nucleotides line up with TRBD1. V lost 5 bases, J lost 7 bases, and 11 bases stayed unmatched. The germline V gene encodes CDR1 LNHDA and CDR2 SQIVND (reference sequence). The CDR3 contains 15 residues.

The rearrangement links TRBV7-8 to TRBJ2-3; D possibly corresponds to TRBD2 (6 bases). This CDR3 contains 14 residues. CDR1 SGHVS and CDR2 FQNEAQ come from the germline V gene. Trimming took off 5 bases at V and 11 bases at J, with 20 bases between the two ends. The CDR3 sequence: CASSVNLRDWGQYF. DNA of the CDR3: TGTGCCAGCAGCGTAAACCTCCGGGACTGGGGGCAGTATTTT.

This sequence joins TRBV11-3 and TRBJ2-1; D might be TRBD2 (5 bases). The CDR3 totals 15 residues. The germline gives CDR1 SGHNT, CDR2 YENEEA. Trimming left V 2 bases short and J 3 bases short, with 11 bases between. Here the CDR3 DNA reads TGTGCCAGCAGCTTAACCCGGGGATACTACAATGAGCAGTTCTTC. This encodes CASSLTRGYYNEQFF.

This clone appeared once. The genes are TRBV12-3 or TRBV12-4 and TRBJ1-1, with D possibly being TRBD1 (6 bases). The V gene lost 4 bases and the J gene lost 6 bases, with 12 bases spanning the gap. This CDR3 has 13 residues. This CDR3 reads CASSSDRLAEAFF. The CDR3, as DNA: TGTGCCAGCAGTTCGGACAGACTCGCTGAAGCTTTCTTT.

The genes are TRBV9 and TRBJ2-1, with TRBD1 as a possible D gene (6 bases). The length of the CDR3 is 15 residues. Germline CDR1 is SGDLS and CDR2 is YYNGEE. Trimming shortened V by 0 bases and J by 8 bases, and 15 bases separated the two germline ends. The CDR3, as DNA: TGTGCCAGCAGCGTAGCTACAGGGATCAAGTATGAGCAGTTCTTC. This sequence encodes CASSVATGIKYEQFF. Supplemented by reference TRBV9 and TRBJ2-1, the full variable domain reads DSGVTQTPKHLITATGQRVTLRCSPRSGDLSVYWYQQSLDQGLQFLIQYYNGEERAKGNILERFSAQQFPDLHSELNLSSLELGDSALYFCASSVATGIKYEQFFGPGTRLTVL.

This rearrangement joins TRBV19 to TRBJ2-1; a possible D gene is TRBD2 (7 bases). Germline CDR1 LNHDA, CDR2 SQIVND (reference sequence). The CDR3 contains 15 residues. The V end was cut by 1 base, the J end by 6 bases, with 13 bases between. CDR3 protein: CASSIGGGAGNEQFF. In DNA, the CDR3 is TGTGCCAGTAGTATAGGAGGGGGGGCCGGCAATGAGCAGTTCTTC.

J is TRBJ1-6 and V is TRBV7-6, with D perhaps TRBD1 (6 bases). Trimming pared 2 bases from V and 9 bases from J, leaving 17 bases between. Looked up from germline, CDR1 is SGHVS and CDR2 is FNYEAQ. CDR3 size: 16 residues. CDR3 in amino acids: CASSLNVQGSGSPLHF. The CDR3 region has the DNA TGTGCCAGCAGCTTAAACGTACAGGGTTCCGGTTCACCCCTCCACTTT.

The V call is TRBV5-4, the J call TRBJ2-1, with 7 bases fitting TRBD2. Germline V CDR1 and CDR2: SGHNT, YYREEE (reference sequence). The CDR3 totals 14 residues. Germline trimming cut 1 base from V and 5 bases from J; bases unmatched to any gene: 3. CDR3 DNA sequence: TGTGCCAGCAGCTTGCCTAGCGGAAACAATGAGCAGTTCTTC. The encoded protein is CASSLPSGNNEQFF.

The chain carries TRBV12-3 or TRBV12-4 and TRBJ1-1; possibly TRBD1 for D (5 bases). The ends were cut back, 2 bases at V and 8 bases at J, with 6 bases in the middle. CDR3 length equals 11 residues. CDR3 nucleotides: TGTGCCAGCAGTTTACGGGGGGAAGCTTTCTTT. This encodes CASSLRGEAFF.

This rearrangement joins TRBV14 to TRBJ1-2; D not certain. Germline-derived CDR1 and CDR2 are SGHDN and FVKESK. The ends were cut back, 0 bases at V and 8 bases at J, with 13 bases in the middle. CDR3 length: 14 residues. The CDR3 sequence: CASSQDFLVQGYTF. CDR3 bases: TGTGCCAGCAGCCAAGATTTCCTCGTACAGGGCTACACCTTC.